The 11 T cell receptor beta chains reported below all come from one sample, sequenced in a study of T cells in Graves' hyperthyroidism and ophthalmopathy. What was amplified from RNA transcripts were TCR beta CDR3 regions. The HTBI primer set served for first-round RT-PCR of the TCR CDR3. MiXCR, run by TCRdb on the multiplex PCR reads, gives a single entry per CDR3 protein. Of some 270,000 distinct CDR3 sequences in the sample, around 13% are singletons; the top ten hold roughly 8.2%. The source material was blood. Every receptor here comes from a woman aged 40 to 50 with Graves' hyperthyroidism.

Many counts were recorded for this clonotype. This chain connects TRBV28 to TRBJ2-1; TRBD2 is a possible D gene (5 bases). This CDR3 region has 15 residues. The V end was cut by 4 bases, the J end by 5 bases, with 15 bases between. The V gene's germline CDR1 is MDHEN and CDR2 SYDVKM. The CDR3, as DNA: TGTGCCAGCAGTTCGCCGACTACATCAAACAATGAGCAGTTCTTC. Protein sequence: CASSSPTTSNNEQFF.

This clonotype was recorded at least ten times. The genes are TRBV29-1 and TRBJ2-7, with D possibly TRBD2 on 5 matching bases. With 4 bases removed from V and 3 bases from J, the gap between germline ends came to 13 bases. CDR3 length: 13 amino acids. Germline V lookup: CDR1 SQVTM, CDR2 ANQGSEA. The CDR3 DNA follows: TGCAGCGTTGGGGCCGGACTGAGCTACGAGCAGTACTTC. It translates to CSVGAGLSYEQYF.

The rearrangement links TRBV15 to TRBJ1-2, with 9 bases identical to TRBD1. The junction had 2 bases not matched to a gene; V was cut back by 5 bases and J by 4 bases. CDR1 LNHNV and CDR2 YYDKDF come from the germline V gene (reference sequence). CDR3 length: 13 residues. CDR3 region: CATSQTGGYGYTF. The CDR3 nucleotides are TGTGCCACCAGCCAGACAGGGGGCTATGGCTACACCTTC.

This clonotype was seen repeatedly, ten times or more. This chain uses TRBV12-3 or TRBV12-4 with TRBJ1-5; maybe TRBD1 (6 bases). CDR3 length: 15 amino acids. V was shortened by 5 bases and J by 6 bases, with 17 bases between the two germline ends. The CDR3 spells CASSGSGAWGQPQHF. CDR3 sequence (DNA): TGTGCCAGCAGTGGGTCAGGGGCCTGGGGTCAGCCCCAGCATTTT.

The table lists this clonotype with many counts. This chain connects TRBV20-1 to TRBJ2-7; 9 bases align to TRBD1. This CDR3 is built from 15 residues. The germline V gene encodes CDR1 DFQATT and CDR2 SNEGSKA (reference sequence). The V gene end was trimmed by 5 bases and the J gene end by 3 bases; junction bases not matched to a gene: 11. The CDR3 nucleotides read TGCAGTGCTGTGCCCCCCGGGACAGGGAACTACGAGCAGTACTTC. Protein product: CSAVPPGTGNYEQYF.

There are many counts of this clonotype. The CDR3: CASSRGQSGNTIYF. CDR3 nucleotides: TGTGCCAGCAGCCGTGGACAGTCTGGAAACACCATATATTTT. J is TRBJ1-3 and V is TRBV12-3 or TRBV12-4; D might be TRBD1 (6 bases). The CDR3 length is 14 residues. Deletions cut 6 bases from V and 1 base from J, with 10 bases between.

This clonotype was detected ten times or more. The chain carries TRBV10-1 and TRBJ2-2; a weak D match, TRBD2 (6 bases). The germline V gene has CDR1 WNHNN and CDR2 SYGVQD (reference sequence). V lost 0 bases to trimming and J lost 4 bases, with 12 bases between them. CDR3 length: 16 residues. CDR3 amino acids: CASSESAGRTTGELFF. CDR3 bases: TGCGCCAGCAGTGAGTCGGCGGGGCGAACCACCGGGGAGCTGTTTTTT.

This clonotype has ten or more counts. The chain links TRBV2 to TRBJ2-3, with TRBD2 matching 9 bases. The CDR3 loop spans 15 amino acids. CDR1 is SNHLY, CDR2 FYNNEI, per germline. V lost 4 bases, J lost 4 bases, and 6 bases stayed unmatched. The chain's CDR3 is CASSGGLAVADTQYF. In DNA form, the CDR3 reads TGTGCCAGCAGTGGGGGACTAGCAGTGGCAGATACGCAGTATTTT.

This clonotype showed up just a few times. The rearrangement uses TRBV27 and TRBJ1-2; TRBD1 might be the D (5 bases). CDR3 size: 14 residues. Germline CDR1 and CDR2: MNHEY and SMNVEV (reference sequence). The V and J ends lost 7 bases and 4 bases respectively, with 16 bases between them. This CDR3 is CASTPVQGSYGYTF. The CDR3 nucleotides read TGTGCCAGCACCCCTGTTCAGGGAAGCTATGGCTACACCTTC.

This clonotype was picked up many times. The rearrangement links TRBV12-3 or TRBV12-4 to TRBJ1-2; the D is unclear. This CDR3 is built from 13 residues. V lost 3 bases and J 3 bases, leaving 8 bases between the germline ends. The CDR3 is CASSLVTDYGYTF. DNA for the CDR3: TGTGCCAGCAGTTTGGTAACGGACTATGGCTACACCTTC.

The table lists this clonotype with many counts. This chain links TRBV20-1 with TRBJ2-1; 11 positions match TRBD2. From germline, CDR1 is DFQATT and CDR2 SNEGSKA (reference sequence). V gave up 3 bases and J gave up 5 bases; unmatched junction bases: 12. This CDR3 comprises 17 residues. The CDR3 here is CSASLSGRLAGNNEQFF. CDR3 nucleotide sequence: TGCAGTGCTAGTCTCTCGGGCCGACTAGCGGGGAACAATGAGCAGTTCTTC.